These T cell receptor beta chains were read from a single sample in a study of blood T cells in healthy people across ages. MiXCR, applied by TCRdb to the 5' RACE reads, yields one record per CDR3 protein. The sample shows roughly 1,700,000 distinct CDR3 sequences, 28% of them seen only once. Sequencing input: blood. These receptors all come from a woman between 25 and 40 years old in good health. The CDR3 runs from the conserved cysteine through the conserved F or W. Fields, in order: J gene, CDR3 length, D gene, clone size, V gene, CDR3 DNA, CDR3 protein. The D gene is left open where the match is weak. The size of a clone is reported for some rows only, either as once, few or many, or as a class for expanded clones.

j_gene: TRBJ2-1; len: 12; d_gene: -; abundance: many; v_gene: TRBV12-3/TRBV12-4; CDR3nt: TGTGCCAGCAGTCGAAACTACAATGAGCAGTTCTTC; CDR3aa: CASSRNYNEQFF
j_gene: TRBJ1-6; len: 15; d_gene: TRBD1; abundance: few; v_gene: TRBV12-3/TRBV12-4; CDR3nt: TGTGCCAGCGGCCCAGGACAGGGGCATAATTCACCCCTCCACTTT; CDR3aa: CASGPGQGHNSPLHF
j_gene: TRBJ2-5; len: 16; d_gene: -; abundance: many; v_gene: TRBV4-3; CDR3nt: TGCGCCAGCAGCCAAGAGCGGGTGGGGAGAGAGGAGACCCAGTACTTC; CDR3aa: CASSQERVGREETQYF
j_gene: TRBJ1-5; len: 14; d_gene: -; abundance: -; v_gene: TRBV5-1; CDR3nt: TGCGCCAGCAGCCCGGAGTGGGGCAATCAGCCCCAGCATTTT; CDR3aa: CASSPEWGNQPQHF
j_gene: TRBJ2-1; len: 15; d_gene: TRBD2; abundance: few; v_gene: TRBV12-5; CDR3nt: TGTGCTAGTGGCCGACTAGCGGGGGCCTACAATGAGCAGTTCTTC; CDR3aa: CASGRLAGAYNEQFF
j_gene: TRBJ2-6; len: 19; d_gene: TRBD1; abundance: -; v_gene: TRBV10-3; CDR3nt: TGTGCCATCAAGGGGCTCGAGGGACAGAATCTTACTGGGGCCAACGTCCTGACTTTC; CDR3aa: CAIKGLEGQNLTGANVLTF
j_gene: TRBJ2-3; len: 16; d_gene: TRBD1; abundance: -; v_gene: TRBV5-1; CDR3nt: TGCGCCAGCAGGAGAACCGGGACAGGGGGATCAGATACGCAGTATTTT; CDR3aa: CASRRTGTGGSDTQYF
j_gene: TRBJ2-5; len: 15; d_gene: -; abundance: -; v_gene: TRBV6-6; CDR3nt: TGTGCCAGCTGTTCCTTCGACGATACGAGTCAGACCCAGTACTTC; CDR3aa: CASCSFDDTSQTQYF
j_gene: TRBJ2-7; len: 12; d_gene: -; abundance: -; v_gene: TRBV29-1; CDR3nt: TGCAGCGCGGCGTACTTACAGAACGAGCAGTACTTC; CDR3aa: CSAAYLQNEQYF
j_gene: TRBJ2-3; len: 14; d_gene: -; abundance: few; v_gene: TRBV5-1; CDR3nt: TGCGCCAGCAGCGCCTTGACTTACACAGATACGCAGTATTTT; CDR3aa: CASSALTYTDTQYF
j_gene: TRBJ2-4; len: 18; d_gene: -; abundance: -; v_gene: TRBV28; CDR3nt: TGTGCCAGCAGTTTGCCCCAGAGGTGGGCCCCAGCCAAAAACATTCAGTACTTC; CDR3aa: CASSLPQRWAPAKNIQYF
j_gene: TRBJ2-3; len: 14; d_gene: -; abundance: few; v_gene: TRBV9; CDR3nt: TGTGCCAGCAGCGTAATCGATCGGCAGGATACGCAGTATTTT; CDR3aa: CASSVIDRQDTQYF
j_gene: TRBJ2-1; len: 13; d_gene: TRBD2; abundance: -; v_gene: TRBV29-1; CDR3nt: TGCAGCGTTATCCTAGCGGGTTACAATGAGCAGTTCTTC; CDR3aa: CSVILAGYNEQFF
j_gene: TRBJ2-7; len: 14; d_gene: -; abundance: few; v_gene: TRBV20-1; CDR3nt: TGCAGTGCCACGACAGGCGTAGGGGGCTACGAGCAGTACTTC; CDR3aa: CSATTGVGGYEQYF
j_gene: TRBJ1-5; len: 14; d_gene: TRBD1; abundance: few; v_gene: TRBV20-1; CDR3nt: TGCAGTGCCGAACCGGGGACAGGGGATCAGCCCCAGCATTTT; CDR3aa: CSAEPGTGDQPQHF
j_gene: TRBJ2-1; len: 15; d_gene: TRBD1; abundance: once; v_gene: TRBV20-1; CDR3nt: TGCAGTGCTAGGGCTCCGGGACAGGGAAAAATCGAGCAGTTCTTC; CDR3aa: CSARAPGQGKIEQFF
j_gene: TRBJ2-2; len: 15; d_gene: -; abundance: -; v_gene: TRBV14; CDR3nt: TGTGCCAGCAGCCAATACCAGGTCGACACCGGGGAGCTGTTTTTT; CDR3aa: CASSQYQVDTGELFF
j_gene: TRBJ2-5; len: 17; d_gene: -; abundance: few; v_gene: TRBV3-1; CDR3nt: TGTGCCAGCAGCCAAGGGTTGGTTGCGGGGGCGGGTGAGACCCAGTACTTC; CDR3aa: CASSQGLVAGAGETQYF
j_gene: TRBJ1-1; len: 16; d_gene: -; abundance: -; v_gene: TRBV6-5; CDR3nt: TGTGCCAGCAATCCACCCTCGGGGCTGGGGAACACTGAAGCTTTCTTT; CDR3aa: CASNPPSGLGNTEAFF
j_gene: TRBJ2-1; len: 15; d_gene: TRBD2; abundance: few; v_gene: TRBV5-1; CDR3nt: TGCGCCAGCAGCACCCGTAGCGGGAGGGCGGGTGAGCAGTTCTTC; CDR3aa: CASSTRSGRAGEQFF
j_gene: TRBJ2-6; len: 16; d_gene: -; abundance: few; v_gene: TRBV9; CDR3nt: TGTGCCAGCAGTTTTGGGGGCGTGGCGGGGGCCAACGTCCTGACTTTC; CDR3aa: CASSFGGVAGANVLTF
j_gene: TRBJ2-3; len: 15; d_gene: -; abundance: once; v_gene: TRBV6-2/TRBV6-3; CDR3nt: TGTGCCAACAGACCCTTGGGACTCAACACAGATACGCAGTATTTT; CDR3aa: CANRPLGLNTDTQYF
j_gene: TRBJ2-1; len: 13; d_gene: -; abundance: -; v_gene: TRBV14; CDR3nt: TGTGCCAACCGTTCAGGGTCCAACAATGAGCAGTTCTTC; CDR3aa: CANRSGSNNEQFF
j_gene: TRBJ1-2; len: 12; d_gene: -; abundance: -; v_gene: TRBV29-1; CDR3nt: TGCAGCGTTTTGTCCAAGAACTATGGCTACACCTTC; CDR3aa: CSVLSKNYGYTF
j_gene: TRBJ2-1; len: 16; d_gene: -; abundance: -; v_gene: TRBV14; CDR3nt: TGTGCCAGCAGCCAAGAGGCAGGGGTGGGCTACAATGAGCAGTTCTTC; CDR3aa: CASSQEAGVGYNEQFF
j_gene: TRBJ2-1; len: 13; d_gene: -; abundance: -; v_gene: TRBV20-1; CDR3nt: TGCAGTGCTAGGGACGGAGAAAACAATGAGCAGTTCTTC; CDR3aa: CSARDGENNEQFF
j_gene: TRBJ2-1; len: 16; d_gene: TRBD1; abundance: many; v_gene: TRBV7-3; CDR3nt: TGTGCCAGCAGTCGACAGGGGGCTAGGTCCTACAATGAGCAGTTCTTC; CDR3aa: CASSRQGARSYNEQFF
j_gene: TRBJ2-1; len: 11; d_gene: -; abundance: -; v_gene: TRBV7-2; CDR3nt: TGTGCCAGCACCTCTAGTATTGAGCAGTTCTTC; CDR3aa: CASTSSIEQFF
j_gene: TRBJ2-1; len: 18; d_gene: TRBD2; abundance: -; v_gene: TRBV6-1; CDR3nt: TGTGCCAGCAGGCCAACTAGCGGGAGGGGGTATTCCTACAATGAGCAGTTCTTC; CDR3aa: CASRPTSGRGYSYNEQFF
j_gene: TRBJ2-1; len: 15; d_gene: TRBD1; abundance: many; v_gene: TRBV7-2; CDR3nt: TGTGCCAGCAGCCTCGACAGGGAAAGGTACAATGAGCAGTTCTTC; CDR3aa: CASSLDRERYNEQFF
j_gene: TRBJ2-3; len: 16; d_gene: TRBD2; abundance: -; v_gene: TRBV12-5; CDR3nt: TGTGCTAGTGGTTTGGGACTAGCGGGAGTTTGGGATACGCAGTATTTT; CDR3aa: CASGLGLAGVWDTQYF
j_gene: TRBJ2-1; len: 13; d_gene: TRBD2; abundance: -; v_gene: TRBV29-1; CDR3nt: TGCAGCGTTGACTCGGGGGGGCTCAATGAGCAGTTCTTC; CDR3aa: CSVDSGGLNEQFF
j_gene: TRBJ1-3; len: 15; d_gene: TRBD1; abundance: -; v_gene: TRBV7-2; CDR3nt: TGTGCCAGCAGCTCGGGACAGGGGCAAGGAAACACCATATATTTT; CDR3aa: CASSSGQGQGNTIYF
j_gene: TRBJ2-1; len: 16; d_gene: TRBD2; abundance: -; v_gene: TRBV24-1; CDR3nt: TGTGCCACCAGTGATATAGCTAGCGGACTTTACAATGAGCAGTTCTTC; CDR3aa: CATSDIASGLYNEQFF
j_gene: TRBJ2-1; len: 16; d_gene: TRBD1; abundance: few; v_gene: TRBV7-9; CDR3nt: TGTGCCAGCAGCCCCCTCGGACAGGGGGTTGAAAATGAGCAGTTCTTC; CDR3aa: CASSPLGQGVENEQFF
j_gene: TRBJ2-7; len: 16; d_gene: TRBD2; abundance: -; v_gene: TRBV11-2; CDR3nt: TGTGCCAGCAGCTCCCTTACGCGCGGGGGCTCCTACGAGCAGTACTTC; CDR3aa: CASSSLTRGGSYEQYF
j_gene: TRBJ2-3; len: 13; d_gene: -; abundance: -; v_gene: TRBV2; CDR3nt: TGTGCCAGCAGTGACCAAACCCCCAGATCGCAGTATTTT; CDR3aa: CASSDQTPRSQYF
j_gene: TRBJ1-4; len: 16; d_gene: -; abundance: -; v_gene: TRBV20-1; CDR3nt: TGCAGTGCTAGAGACCTGAGGACAGTGAAGAATGAAAAACTGTTTTTT; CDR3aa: CSARDLRTVKNEKLFF
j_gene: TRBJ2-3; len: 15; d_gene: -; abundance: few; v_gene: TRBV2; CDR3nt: TGTGCCAGCAGTGTTAAAGCGGGCATCACAGATACGCAGTATTTT; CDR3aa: CASSVKAGITDTQYF
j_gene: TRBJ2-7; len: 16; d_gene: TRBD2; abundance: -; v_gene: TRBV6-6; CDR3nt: TGTGCCAGCAGTTTTAGCGGGGGAGCAACTGGCTACGAGCAGTACTTC; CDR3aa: CASSFSGGATGYEQYF
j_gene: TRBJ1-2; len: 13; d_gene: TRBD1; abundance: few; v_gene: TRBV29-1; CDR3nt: TGCAGCGTTGGGACAGGGGGCAGCTATGGCTACACCTTC; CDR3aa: CSVGTGGSYGYTF
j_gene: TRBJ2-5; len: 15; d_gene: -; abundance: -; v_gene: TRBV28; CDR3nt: TGTGCCAGCAGTTCGGCGACCCGAACCCACGAGACCCAGTACTTC; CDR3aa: CASSSATRTHETQYF
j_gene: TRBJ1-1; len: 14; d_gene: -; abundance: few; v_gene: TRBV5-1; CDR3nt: TGCGCCAGCAGCATGTCAGGGGCTAACACTGAAGCTTTCTTT; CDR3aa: CASSMSGANTEAFF
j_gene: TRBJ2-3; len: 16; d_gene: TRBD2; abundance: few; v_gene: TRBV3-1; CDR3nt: TGTGCCAGCAGCTTCGGACCCGGCGGGGGGACAGATACGCAGTATTTT; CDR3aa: CASSFGPGGGTDTQYF
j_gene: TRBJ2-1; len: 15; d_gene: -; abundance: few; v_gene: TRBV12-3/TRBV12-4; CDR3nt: TGTGCCAGCAGTTTAGCCCAGATGTGGTACAATGAGCAGTTCTTC; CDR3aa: CASSLAQMWYNEQFF
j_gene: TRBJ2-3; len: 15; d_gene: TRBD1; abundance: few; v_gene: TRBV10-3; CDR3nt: TGTGCCATCAGTGAGTCGGACAGGGAAACAGATACGCAGTATTTT; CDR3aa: CAISESDRETDTQYF
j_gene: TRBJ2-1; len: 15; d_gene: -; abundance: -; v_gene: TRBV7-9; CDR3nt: TGTGCCAGCAGCTTAAGTGTTGGGGGGATGAATGAGCAGTTCTTC; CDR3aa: CASSLSVGGMNEQFF
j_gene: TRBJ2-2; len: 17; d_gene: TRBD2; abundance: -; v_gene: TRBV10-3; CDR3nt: TGTGCCATCAGTGAGTCGCGGACTAGCGGGGACACCGTGGAGCTGTTTTTT; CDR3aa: CAISESRTSGDTVELFF
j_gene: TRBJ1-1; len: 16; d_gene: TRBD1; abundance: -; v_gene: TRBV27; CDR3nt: TGTGCCAGCAGTCGAACAACAGGGGGCATCTGGACTGAAGCTTTCTTT; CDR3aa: CASSRTTGGIWTEAFF
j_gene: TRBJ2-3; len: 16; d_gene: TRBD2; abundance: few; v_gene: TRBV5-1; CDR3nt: TGCGCCAGCAGAAGGACTAGCGGGGGGGCGTGGGATACGCAGTATTTT; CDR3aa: CASRRTSGGAWDTQYF
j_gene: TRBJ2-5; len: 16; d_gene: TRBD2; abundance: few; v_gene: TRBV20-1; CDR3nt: TGCAGTGCTAGGGGAGGGACTAGCGGGCTCCGGGAGACCCAGTACTTC; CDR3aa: CSARGGTSGLRETQYF
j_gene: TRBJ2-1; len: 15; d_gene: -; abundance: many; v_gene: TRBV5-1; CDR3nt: TGCGCCAGCAGCTTGGCCGGGCTAGGATACAATGAGCAGTTCTTC; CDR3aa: CASSLAGLGYNEQFF
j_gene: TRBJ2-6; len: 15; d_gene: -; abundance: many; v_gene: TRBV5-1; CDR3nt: TGCGCCAGCAGCTTGGGTCACTCTGGGGCCAACGTCCTGACTTTC; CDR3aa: CASSLGHSGANVLTF
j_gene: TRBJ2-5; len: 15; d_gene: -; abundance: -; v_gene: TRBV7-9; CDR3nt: TGTGCCGGCAGCGTGGCAGGTGGGCAGAGTGGGACCCAGTACTTC; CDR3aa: CAGSVAGGQSGTQYF
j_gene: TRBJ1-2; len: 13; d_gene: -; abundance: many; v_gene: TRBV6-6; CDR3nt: TGTGCCAGCAGAATCTCGGAGGGGGATGGCTACACCTTC; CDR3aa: CASRISEGDGYTF